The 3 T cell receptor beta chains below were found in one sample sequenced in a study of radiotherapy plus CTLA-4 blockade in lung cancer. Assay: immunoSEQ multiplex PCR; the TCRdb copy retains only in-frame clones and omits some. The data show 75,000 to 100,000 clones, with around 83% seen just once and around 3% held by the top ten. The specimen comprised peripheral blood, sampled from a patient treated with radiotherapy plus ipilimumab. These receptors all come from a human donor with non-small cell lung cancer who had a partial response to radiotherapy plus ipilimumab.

CDR3 in DNA: TGCGCCAGCAGCCCCGGGACTAGCGGGACTGGTGAGCAGTTCTTC. It yields the protein CASSPGTSGTGEQFF. The chain recombines TRBV5-1 with TRBJ2-1; 13 positions agree with TRBD2. V lost 4 bases to trimming and J lost 9 bases; unmatched junction nucleotides: 7. The CDR3 runs 15 residues. CDR1 is SGHRS and CDR2 is YFSETQ in the germline V gene.

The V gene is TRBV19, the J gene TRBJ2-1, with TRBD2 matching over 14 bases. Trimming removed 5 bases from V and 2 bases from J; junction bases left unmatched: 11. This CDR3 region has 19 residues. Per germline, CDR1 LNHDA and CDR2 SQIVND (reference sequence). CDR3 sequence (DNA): TGTGCCAGTAGTTCCCGACTAGCGGGAGGGCCTTCGCCCTACAATGAGCAGTTCTTC. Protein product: CASSSRLAGGPSPYNEQFF. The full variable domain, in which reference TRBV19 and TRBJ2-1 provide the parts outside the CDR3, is DGGITQSPKYLFRKEGQNVTLSCEQNLNHDAMYWYRQDPGQGLRLIYYSQIVNDFQKGDIAEGYSVSREKKESFPLTVTSAQKNPTAFYLCASSSRLAGGPSPYNEQFFGPGTRLTVL.

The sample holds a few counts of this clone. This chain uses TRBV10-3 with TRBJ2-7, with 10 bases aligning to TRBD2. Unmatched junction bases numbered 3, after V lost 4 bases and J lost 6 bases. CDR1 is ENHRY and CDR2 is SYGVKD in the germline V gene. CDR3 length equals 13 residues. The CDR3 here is CAISASGRAEQYF. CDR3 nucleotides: TGTGCCATCAGTGCCAGCGGGAGGGCCGAGCAGTACTTC.